This T cell receptor (beta chain) was found in a study of blood T cell repertoires in COVID-19. The wider study: Some COVID-19 samples were acute and others convalescent; all came from the United States, Italy and Spain.

A case of COVID-19 had been met by exposed participants within 2 weeks before study entry. Per the original data handling: Cell counts per sample came from amplifying reference gene primers. Sequencing used immunoSEQ multiplex PCR; TCRdb keeps in-frame clones, though not all of them. That table gives V, J and clone size, and the DNA gave D and trimming. The repertoire includes 280,000 or so clones, approximately 89% of them detected once, and less than 3.5% sits in the top ten. This CDR3 has 15 residues. V gave up 8 bases and J gave up 2 bases; unmatched junction bases: 6. Germline V gives CDR1 ENHRY, CDR2 SYGVKD. In this sample, this clone turned up once.

The chain couples TRBV10-3 to TRBJ2-1; 10 nucleotides match TRBD1. The source is a woman between 50 and 59 years old who had been exposed to COVID-19. Material for sequencing was PBMCs or T cells enriched from blood (not recorded which). The CDR3 DNA follows: TGTGCCATCCAACGGGACAGGGGACCCTACAATGAGCAGTTCTTC. Its protein product is CAIQRDRGPYNEQFF.